The clone carrying this TCR beta chain has a single count. Participants were placed into cohorts based on the clinical history they reported. For recovered donors of Cohort 3, there were two negative PCRs, clearance, or symptom resolution. These data are taken from a study of blood T cell repertoires in COVID-19. Study-level background: Specimens from acute and convalescent COVID-19 originated in the United States, Italy and Spain.

Clones were read by immunoSEQ multiplex PCR, and TCRdb kept only the in-frame ones, dropping some. The sample includes 150,000 to 200,000 clones, about 88% of them seen just once. The CDR3 has 12 amino acids. V was shortened by 5 bases and J by 7 bases, with 9 bases between the two germline ends. The germline CDR1 and CDR2 sequences are LNHNV and YYDKDF (reference sequence). The specimen sequenced was PBMCs or T cells enriched from blood (not recorded which). The V gene is TRBV15, the J gene TRBJ1-3; D gene uncertain. The source of this sequence is a woman younger than 30 who had recovered from COVID-19. This chain's CDR3 is CATSAGFNTIYF. The CDR3 coding sequence is TGTGCCACCAGCGCCGGTTTCAACACCATATATTTT.